Presented here are 9 T cell receptor beta chains from one specimen sequenced in a study of blood T cell repertoires in COVID-19. The protocol was immunoSEQ multiplex PCR, while the TCRdb copy is restricted to in-frame clones and leaves out a portion. The table shows around 51,000 clones, with roughly 86% occurring only once. Specimen: peripheral blood. Every receptor here comes from an older man with active COVID-19.

The rearrangement uses TRBV5-4 and TRBJ1-4; D may be TRBD1 (5 bases). Germline CDR1 and CDR2: SGHNT and YYREEE (reference sequence). The CDR3 is 11 amino acids. V was trimmed by 7 bases and J by 8 bases, leaving 9 bases between them. This CDR3 is CASGGGEKLFF. As DNA, the CDR3 is TGTGCCAGCGGGGGGGGAGAAAAACTGTTTTTT.

This rearrangement joins TRBV30 to TRBJ1-1, with a tentative D call TRBD1 (5 bases). Between the trimmed V and J ends, which lost 3 bases and 1 base, there was a span of 9 bases. Germline values: CDR1 GTSNPN, CDR2 SVGIG (reference sequence). This CDR3 comprises 13 residues. The DNA of the CDR3 is TGTGCCTGGAGAGGCAGGGCGAACACTGAAGCTTTCTTT. It specifies CAWRGRANTEAFF.

The chain uses TRBV19 and TRBJ1-1; D might be TRBD1 (5 bases). CDR1 is LNHDA and CDR2 is SQIVND in the germline V gene (reference sequence). V was cut by 11 bases and J by 0 bases, with 19 bases left in between. The CDR3 extends over 15 amino acids. The CDR3 here is CAQGGEVNLNTEAFF. CDR3 sequence (DNA): TGTGCCCAAGGAGGGGAGGTAAATCTGAACACTGAAGCTTTCTTT.

The chain couples TRBV7-9 to TRBJ2-1; 9 positions match TRBD1. J was trimmed by 4 bases and V by 5 bases; bases with no gene match: 12. Per germline, CDR1 SEHNR and CDR2 FQNEAQ (reference sequence). There are 17 residues in the CDR3. CDR3 in DNA: TGTGCCAGCAGCCCCACCGGGACAGGGACTCAATACAATGAGCAGTTCTTC. Its translation: CASSPTGTGTQYNEQFF.

The gene calls are TRBV6-2 or TRBV6-3 and TRBJ2-7, with a possible D match to TRBD2 (6 bases). V was trimmed by 3 bases and J by 0 bases, leaving 15 bases between them. Germline loops: CDR1 MNHEY, CDR2 SVGEGT. CDR3 length: 16 amino acids. CDR3 coding DNA: TGTGCCAGCAGTTATTCCCGGGACTTGCCCTCCTACGAGCAGTACTTC. The encoded protein is CASSYSRDLPSYEQYF.

Only a few counts were recorded for this clone. Other DNA sequences in the same sample also yield this CDR3. The J gene is TRBJ2-7, the V gene TRBV7-2, with 9 bases that match TRBD2. Germline CDR1 reads SGHTA; CDR2 reads FQGNSA. J lost 6 bases, V lost 3 bases, and 6 bases had no gene match. The CDR3 spans 14 residues. CDR3 residues: CASSFGAGGGEQYF. Written as DNA, the CDR3 is TGTGCCAGCAGCTTTGGGGCGGGGGGGGGCGAGCAGTACTTC.

This sequence joins TRBV7-2 and TRBJ1-6; 8 nucleotides match TRBD1. The CDR3 sequence is 15 residues long. The V gene end was trimmed by 4 bases and the J gene end by 5 bases; junction bases not matched to a gene: 4. Germline V gene data show CDR1 as SGHTA and CDR2 as FQGNSA. The CDR3 DNA reads TGTGCCAGCAGCTCCGGGGGACAGGATAATTCACCCCTCCACTTT. As protein: CASSSGGQDNSPLHF.

The chain combines TRBV28 with TRBJ2-7, with TRBD1 matching 8 bases. V shed 2 bases and J 3 bases; nucleotides not matched to a gene: 3. CDR1 and CDR2 from the germline V gene are MDHEN and SYDVKM. This CDR3 comprises 14 residues. This chain's CDR3 is CASSLGTGGYEQYF. In nucleotides, the CDR3 is TGTGCCAGCAGTTTAGGAACAGGGGGCTACGAGCAGTACTTC. Using reference TRBV28 and TRBJ2-7 for the parts outside the CDR3, the full variable domain is DVKVTQSSRYLVKRTGEKVFLECVQDMDHENMFWYRQDPGLGLRLIYFSYDVKMKEKGDIPEGYSVSREKKERFSLILESASTNQTSMYLCASSLGTGGYEQYFGPGTRLTVT.

The chain links TRBV5-1 to TRBJ1-3; D not resolved. This CDR3 contains 13 residues. The germline CDR1 and CDR2 sequences are SGHRS and YFSETQ. Trimming pared 4 bases from V and 4 bases from J, leaving 9 bases between. Here the CDR3 reads CASSEPQGNTIYF. CDR3 sequence (DNA): TGCGCCAGCAGCGAACCACAGGGAAACACCATATATTTT. Together with reference TRBV5-1 and TRBJ1-3, the CDR3 gives the full variable domain: KAGVTQTPRYLIKTRGQQVTLSCSPISGHRSVSWYQQTPGQGLQFLFEYFSETQRNKGNFPGRFSGRQFSNSRSEMNVSTLELGDSALYLCASSEPQGNTIYFGEGSWLTVV.